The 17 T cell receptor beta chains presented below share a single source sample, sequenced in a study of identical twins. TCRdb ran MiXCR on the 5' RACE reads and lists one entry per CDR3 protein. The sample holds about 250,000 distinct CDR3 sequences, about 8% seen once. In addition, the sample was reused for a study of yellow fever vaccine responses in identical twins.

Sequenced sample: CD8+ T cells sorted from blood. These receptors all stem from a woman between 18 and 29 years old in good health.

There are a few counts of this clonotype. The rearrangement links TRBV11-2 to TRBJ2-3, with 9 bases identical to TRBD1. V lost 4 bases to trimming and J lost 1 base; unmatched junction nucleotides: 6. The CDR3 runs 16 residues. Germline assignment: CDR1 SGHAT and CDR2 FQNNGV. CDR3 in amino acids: CASSSYRGQGTDTQYF. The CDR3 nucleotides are TGTGCCAGCAGCTCCTACAGGGGGCAGGGCACAGATACGCAGTATTTT.

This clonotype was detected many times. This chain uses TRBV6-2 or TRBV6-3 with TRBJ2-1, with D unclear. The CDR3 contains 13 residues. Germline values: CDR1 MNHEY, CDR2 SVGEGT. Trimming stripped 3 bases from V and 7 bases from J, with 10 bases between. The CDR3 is CASSYLLGNEQFF. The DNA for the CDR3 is TGTGCCAGCAGTTATCTCCTGGGTAATGAGCAGTTCTTC.

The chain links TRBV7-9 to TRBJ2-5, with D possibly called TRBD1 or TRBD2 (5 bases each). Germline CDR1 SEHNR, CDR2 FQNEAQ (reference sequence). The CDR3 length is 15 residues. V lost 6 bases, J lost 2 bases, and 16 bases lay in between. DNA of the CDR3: TGTGCCAGCAGGGGAGACAGACTCGGACAAGAGACCCAGTACTTC. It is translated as CASRGDRLGQETQYF.

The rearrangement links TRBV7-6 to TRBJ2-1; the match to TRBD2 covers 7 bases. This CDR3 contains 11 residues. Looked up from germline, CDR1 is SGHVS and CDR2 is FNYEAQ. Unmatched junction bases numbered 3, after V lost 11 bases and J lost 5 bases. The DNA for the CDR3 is TGTGCCGGGGGGGACCACAATGAGCAGTTCTTC. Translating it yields CAGGDHNEQFF.

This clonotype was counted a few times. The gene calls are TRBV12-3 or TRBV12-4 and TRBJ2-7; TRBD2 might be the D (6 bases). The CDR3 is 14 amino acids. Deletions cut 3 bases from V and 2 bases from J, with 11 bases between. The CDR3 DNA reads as TGTGCCAGCAGTTTTTGGGGGACTCCCTACGAGCAGTACTTC. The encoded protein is CASSFWGTPYEQYF.

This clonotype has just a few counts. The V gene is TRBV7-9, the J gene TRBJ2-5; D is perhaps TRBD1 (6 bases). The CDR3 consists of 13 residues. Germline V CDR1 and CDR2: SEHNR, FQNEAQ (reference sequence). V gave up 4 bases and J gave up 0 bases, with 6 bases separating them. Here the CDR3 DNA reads TGTGCCAGCAGCTGGGACAACCAAGAGACCCAGTACTTC. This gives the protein CASSWDNQETQYF.

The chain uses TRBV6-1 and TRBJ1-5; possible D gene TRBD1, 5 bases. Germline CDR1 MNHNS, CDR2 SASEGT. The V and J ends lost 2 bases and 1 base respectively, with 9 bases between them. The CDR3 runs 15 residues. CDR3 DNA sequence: TGTGCCAGCAGTGAAAGGGGAGGGAGCAATCAGCCCCAGCATTTT. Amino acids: CASSERGGSNQPQHF.

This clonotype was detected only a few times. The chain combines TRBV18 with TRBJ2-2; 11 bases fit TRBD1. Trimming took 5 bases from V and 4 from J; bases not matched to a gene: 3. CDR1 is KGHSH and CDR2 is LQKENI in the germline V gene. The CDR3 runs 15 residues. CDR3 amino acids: CASSRDRGTTGELFF. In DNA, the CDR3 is TGTGCCAGCTCAAGGGACAGGGGGACCACCGGGGAGCTGTTTTTT.

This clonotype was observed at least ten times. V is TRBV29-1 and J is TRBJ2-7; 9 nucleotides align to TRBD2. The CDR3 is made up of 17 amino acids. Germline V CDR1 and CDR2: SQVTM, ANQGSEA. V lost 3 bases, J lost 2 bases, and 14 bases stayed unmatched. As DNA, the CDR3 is TGCAGCGTTGACCCCAATAGCGGGAGTATTCTAGCCTACGAGCAGTACTTC. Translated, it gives CSVDPNSGSILAYEQYF.

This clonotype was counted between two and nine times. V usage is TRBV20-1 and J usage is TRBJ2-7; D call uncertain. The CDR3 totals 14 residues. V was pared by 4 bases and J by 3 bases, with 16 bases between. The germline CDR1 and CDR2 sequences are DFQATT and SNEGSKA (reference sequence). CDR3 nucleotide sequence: TGCAGTGCTAATGACCAGCCGCCCATCTACGAGCAGTACTTC. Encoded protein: CSANDQPPIYEQYF.

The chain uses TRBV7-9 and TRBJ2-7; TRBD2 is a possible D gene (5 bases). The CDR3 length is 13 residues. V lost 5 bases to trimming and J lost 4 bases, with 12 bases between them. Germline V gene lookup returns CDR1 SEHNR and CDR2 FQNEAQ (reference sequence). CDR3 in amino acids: CASSPIAGYEQYF. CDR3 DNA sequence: TGTGCCAGCAGCCCTATCGCGGGTTACGAGCAGTACTTC.

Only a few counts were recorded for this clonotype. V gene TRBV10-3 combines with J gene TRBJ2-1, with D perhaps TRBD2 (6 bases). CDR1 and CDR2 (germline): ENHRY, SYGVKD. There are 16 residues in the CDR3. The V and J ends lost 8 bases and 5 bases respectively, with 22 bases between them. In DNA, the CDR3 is TGTGCCATCTCGGGCGGGGCGTCTGAAATTAACAATGAGCAGTTCTTC. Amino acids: CAISGGASEINNEQFF.

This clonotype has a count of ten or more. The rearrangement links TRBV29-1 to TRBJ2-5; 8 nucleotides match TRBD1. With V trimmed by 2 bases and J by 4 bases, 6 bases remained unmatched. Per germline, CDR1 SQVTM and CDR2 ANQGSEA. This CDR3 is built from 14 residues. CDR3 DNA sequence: TGCAGCGTTGAACCGGAGGACAGGGTAGAGACCCAGTACTTC. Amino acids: CSVEPEDRVETQYF.

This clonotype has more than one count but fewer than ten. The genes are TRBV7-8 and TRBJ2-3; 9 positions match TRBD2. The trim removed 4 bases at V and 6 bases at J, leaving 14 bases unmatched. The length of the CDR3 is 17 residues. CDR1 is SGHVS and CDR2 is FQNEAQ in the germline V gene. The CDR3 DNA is TGTGCCAGCAGCTCGATTAGCGGGGGCCCGGTAGCGGATACGCAGTATTTT. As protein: CASSSISGGPVADTQYF.

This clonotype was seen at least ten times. In DNA, the CDR3 is TGTGCCAGCAGCCAAGAAGGGACAGGGAATGAGCAGTTCTTC. Amino acids: CASSQEGTGNEQFF. V gene TRBV3-1 combines with J gene TRBJ2-1; 9 bases fit TRBD1. The CDR3 consists of 14 residues. Germline loops: CDR1 LGHDT, CDR2 YNNKEL (reference sequence). With V trimmed by 0 bases and J by 7 bases, 1 base remained unmatched.

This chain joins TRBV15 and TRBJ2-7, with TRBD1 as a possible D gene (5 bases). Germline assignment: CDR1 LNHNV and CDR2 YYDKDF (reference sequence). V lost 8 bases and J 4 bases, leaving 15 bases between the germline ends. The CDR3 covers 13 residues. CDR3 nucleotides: TGTGCCACCTCGACCGGAAGGGGTTACGAGCAGTACTTC. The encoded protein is CATSTGRGYEQYF. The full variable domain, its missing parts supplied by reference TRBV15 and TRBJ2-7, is DAMVIQNPRYQVTQFGKPVTLSCSQTLNHNVMYWYQQKSSQAPKLLFHYYDKDFNNEADTPDNFQSRRPNTSFCFLDIRSPGLGDTAMYLCATSTGRGYEQYFGPGTRLTVT.

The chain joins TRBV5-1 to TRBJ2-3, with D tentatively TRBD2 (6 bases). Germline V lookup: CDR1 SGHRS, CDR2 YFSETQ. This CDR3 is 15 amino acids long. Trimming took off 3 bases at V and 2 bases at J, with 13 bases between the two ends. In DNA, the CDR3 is TGCGCCAGCAGCTCGGGGGAGACTATCACAGATACGCAGTATTTT. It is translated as CASSSGETITDTQYF.